This T cell receptor (beta chain) was retrieved from a study of blood T cells in healthy people across ages. The junction had 12 bases not matched to a gene; V was cut back by 4 bases and J by 7 bases. This CDR3 region has 15 residues. Researchers report isolating at least 6 million PBMCs per sample. Extractions gave at least 5.5 micrograms of total RNA per sample. PCR was performed a second time for about 6 to 12 cycles using a sample-barcoded 5' primer and a J-beta primer mix. MiXCR was run by TCRdb on the 5' RACE reads, yielding one entry per CDR3 protein. Among over 600,000 distinct CDR3 sequences, about 46% were seen once, and the ten largest hold 15% to 20%.

The sequence derives from a man older than 75 in good health. The specimen was blood. J is TRBJ2-7 and V is TRBV5-7; TRBD1 agrees at 9 bases. TRBV5-7 is recorded as an ORF, its role being uncertain. DNA of the CDR3: TGTGCCAGCAGCCGCCAACAGGGGGCTTGGAATGAGCAGTACTTC. This gives the protein CASSRQQGAWNEQYF.